This T cell receptor beta chain was sequenced for a study of T-cell reconstitution after alpha-beta-depleted transplantation in children. V was trimmed by 3 bases and J by 0 bases, leaving 17 bases between them. The CDR3 is 16 residues long. Germline V CDR1 and CDR2: DFQATT, SNEGSKA (reference sequence). During its preparation, the TCRbeta library received unique molecular identifiers. MiXCR, run by TCRdb on the PCR reads, gives a single entry per CDR3 protein. The sample holds a few hundred thousand distinct CDR3 sequences, over 10% seen once. This clonotype has more than one count but fewer than ten.

This sample comprised PBMCs, mostly from graft donor cells, obtained 360 days after TCRalphabeta/CD19-depleted stem cell transplant. The chain couples TRBV20-1 to TRBJ2-5; the D gene is possibly TRBD2 (6 bases). The receptor was isolated from a male patient under 18 who had a stem cell transplant for acute myeloid leukemia, so the T cells may come from the graft donor. The DNA of the CDR3 is TGCAGTGCTAGGGAGGGTGCGGGCGGGCACCAAGAGACCCAGTACTTC. As protein: CSAREGAGGHQETQYF.